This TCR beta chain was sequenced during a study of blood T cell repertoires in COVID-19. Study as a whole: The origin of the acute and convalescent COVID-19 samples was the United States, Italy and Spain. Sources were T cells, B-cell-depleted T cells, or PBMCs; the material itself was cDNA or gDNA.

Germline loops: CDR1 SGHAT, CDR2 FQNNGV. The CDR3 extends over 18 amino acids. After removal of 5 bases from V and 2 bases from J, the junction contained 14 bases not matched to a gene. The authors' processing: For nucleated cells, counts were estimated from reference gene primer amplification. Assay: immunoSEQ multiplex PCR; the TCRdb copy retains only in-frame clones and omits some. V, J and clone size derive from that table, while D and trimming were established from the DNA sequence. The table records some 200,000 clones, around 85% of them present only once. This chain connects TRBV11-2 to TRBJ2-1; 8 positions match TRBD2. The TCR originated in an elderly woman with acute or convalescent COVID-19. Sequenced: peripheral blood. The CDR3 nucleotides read TGTGCCAGCAGCCCGAGGGCCCAGCGGGAGTCGGCCTACAATGAGCAGTTCTTC. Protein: CASSPRAQRESAYNEQFF.